Sequencing of this TCR beta chain was carried out in a study of immune cell composition in non-small cell lung cancer. CDR1 and CDR2 (germline): LNHDA, SQIVND (reference sequence). This CDR3 region has 18 residues. Trimming at V came to 5 bases and at J to 3 bases, leaving 19 bases not matched to a gene. Method: immunoSEQ multiplex PCR; TCRdb's copy keeps in-frame clones and lacks some. This table holds about 2,800 clones, 78% found once. The rearrangement joins TRBV19 to TRBJ2-7; the match to TRBD2 covers 7 bases. The TCR was taken from a human donor with non-small cell lung cancer. Sample: lung tumor tissue. This chain's CDR3 is CASSWGLTGLGGHYEQYF. For the CDR3, the DNA is TGTGCCAGTAGTTGGGGCCTAACTGGACTAGGAGGGCACTACGAGCAGTACTTC.